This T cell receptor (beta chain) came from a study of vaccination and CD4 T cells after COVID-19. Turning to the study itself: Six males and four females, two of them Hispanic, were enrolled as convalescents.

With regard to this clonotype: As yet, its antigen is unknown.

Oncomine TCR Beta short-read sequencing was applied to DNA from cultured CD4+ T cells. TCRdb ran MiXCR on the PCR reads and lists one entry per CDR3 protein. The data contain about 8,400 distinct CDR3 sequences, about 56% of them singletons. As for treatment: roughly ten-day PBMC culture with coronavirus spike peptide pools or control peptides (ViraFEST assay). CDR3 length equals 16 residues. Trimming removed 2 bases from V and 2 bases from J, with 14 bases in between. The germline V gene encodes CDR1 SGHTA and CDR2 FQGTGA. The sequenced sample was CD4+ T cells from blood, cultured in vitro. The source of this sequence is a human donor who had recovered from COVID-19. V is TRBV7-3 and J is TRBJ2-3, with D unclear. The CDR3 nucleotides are TGTGCCAGCAGCTTATTTTCTAGTAGTTCCACAGATACGCAGTATTTT. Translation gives CASSLFSSSSTDTQYF. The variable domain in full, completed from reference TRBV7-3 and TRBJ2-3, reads GAGVSQTPSNKVTEKGKYVELRCDPISGHTALYWYRQSLGQGPEFLIYFQGTGAADDSGLPNDRFFAVRPEGSVSTLKIQRTERGDSAVYLCASSLFSSSSTDTQYFGPGTRLTVL.